Here is one TCR beta chain with its context. What it recognizes is unknown. Each cell subset's genomic DNA was divided evenly among several immunoSEQ plates. Sequenced by immunoSEQ multiplex PCR; TCRdb stores in-frame clones only, minus some. Here the sample spans about 2.4 million clones, approximately 93% being singletons. The entry originates in a study of shared clonotypes between healthy human individuals. Background on the study: Three plates were used per donor for CD4 naive, three for CD4 memory, two for CD8 naive and one for CD8 memory.

Study-level findings and limits: Relative to their counterparts shared across all four donors, non-shared clonotypes exhibited diminished generation probabilities. The sharing of 4.5% to 5.5% of naive CD4 clonotypes was seen across a few donors.

This TCR came from a man aged 18 to 29 in good health. Some clones in this sample may be carry-over from other donors' samples. Sample: naive CD4+ T cells from PBMCs. Subset given: CD45RA+ positively selected.

The CDR3 reads CASSEAGEGKLFF. The CDR3 DNA reads as TGTGCCAGCAGTGAAGCAGGGGAAGGAAAACTGTTTTTT. V and J are TRBV6-1 and TRBJ1-4; a possible D gene is TRBD1 (5 bases). The CDR3 is 13 amino acids. V dropped 0 bases and J dropped 10 bases, with 9 bases sitting between them. Germline values: CDR1 MNHNS, CDR2 SASEGT.